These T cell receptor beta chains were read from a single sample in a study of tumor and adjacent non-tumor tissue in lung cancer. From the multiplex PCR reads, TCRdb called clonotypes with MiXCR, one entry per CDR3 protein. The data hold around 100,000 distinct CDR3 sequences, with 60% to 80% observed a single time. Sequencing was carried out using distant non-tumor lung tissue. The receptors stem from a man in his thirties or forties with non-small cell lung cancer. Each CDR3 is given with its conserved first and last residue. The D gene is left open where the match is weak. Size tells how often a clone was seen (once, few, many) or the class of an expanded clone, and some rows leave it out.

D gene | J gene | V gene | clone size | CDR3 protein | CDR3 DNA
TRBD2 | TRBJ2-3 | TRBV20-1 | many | CSARQPGLAVSDTQYF | TGCAGTGCTAGGCAACCGGGACTAGCGGTTTCAGATACGCAGTATTTT
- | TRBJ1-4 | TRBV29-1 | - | CSAEEGPANEKLFF | TGCAGCGCTGAAGAGGGACCGGCTAATGAAAAGCTGTTTTTT
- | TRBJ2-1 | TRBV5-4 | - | CASSHWTQGEQFF | TGTGCCAGCAGTCACTGGACCCAGGGTGAACAGTTCTTC
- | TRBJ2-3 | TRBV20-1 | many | CSARGESTDTQYF | TGCAGTGCTAGAGGGGAGAGTACAGATACGCAGTATTTT
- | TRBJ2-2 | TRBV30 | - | CASPGAGKLFF | TGTGCCTCCCCGGGAGCCGGGAAGCTGTTTTTT
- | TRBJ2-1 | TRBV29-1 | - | CNVKPYNEQFF | TGCAATGTTAAACCGTACAATGAGCAGTTCTTC
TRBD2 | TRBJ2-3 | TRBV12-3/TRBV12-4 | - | CACSPSGRGTDTQYF | TGTGCCTGCAGTCCTAGCGGGAGGGGAACAGATACGCAGTATTTT
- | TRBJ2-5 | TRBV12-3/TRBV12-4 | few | CASGGPQGTQYF | TGTGCCAGCGGGGGACCCCAGGGGACCCAGTACTTC
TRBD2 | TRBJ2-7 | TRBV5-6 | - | CASSYGTSGRAHEQYF | TGTGCCAGCAGCTACGGGACTAGCGGGAGAGCCCACGAGCAGTACTTC
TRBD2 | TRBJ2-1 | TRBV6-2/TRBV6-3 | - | CVSNWGGEDEQFF | TGTGTCAGCAATTGGGGGGGGGAAGATGAGCAGTTCTTC
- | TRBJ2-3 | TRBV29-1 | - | CSGRLVGGFTDTQCF | TGCAGCGGGCGCCTAGTGGGGGGCTTCACAGATACGCAGTGTTTT
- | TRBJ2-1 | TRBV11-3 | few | CASSLTLGNEQFF | TGTGCAAGCAGCCTCACACTTGGCAATGAGCAGTTCTTC
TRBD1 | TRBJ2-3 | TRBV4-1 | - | CASSSRRQGDTQYF | TGCGCCAGCAGTTCCAGGCGACAGGGAGATACGCAGTATTTT
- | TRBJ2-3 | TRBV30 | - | CAWSVGVGGTDTHYF | TGTGCCTGGAGTGTTGGAGTGGGAGGGACAGATACGCACTATTTT
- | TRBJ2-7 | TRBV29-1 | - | CSVEARIGGKFYEQYF | TGCAGCGTTGAGGCTAGGATCGGAGGGAAATTCTACGAGCAGTACTTC